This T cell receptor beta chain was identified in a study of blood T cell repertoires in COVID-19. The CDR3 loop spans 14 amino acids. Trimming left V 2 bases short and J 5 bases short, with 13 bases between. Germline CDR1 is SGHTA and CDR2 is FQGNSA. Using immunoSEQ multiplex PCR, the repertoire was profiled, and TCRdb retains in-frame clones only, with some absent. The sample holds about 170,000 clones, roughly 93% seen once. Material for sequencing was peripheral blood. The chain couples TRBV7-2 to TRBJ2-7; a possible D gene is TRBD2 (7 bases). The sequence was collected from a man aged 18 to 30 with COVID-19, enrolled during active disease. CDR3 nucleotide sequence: TGTGCCAGCAGCTTAATGGGGGGGCCGGACGAGCAGTACTTC. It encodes CASSLMGGPDEQYF.